A selection of T cell receptor beta chains follows, all from one sample in a study of blood T cell repertoires in COVID-19. TCRdb keeps only in-frame clones here, not all; method: immunoSEQ multiplex PCR. The sample shows roughly 230,000 clones, about 80% of them seen only once. The specimen sequenced was peripheral blood. The source of these receptors is a woman between 50 and 59 years old with acute or convalescent COVID-19. Each CDR3 is given with its conserved first and last residue. Fields, in order: J gene, clone size, D gene, V gene, CDR3 DNA, CDR3 protein. A D gene is named only where the DNA matches it firmly. Size values are once, few and many counts, or a class for expanded clones, and some rows have none.

j_call: TRBJ1-2
clone_size: -
d_call: TRBD1
v_call: TRBV18
cdr3_nt: TGTGCCAGCTCAGCCGGGACAGGGTATGGCTACACCTTC
cdr3_aa: CASSAGTGYGYTF

j_call: TRBJ1-2
clone_size: -
d_call: -
v_call: TRBV9
cdr3_nt: TGTGCCAGCAGCGCTCTAGGAGGGGCCGGTGGCTACACCTTC
cdr3_aa: CASSALGGAGGYTF

j_call: TRBJ1-4
clone_size: few
d_call: TRBD1
v_call: TRBV7-9
cdr3_nt: TGTGCCAGCAGCCTCCGACAGGGGTGGACTAATGAAAAACTGTTTTTT
cdr3_aa: CASSLRQGWTNEKLFF

j_call: TRBJ1-1
clone_size: -
d_call: TRBD1
v_call: TRBV11-3
cdr3_nt: TGTGCCAGCAGCGCTACGCGGGGACAGGGGGGGAACACTGAAGCTTTCTTT
cdr3_aa: CASSATRGQGGNTEAFF

j_call: TRBJ1-3
clone_size: once
d_call: -
v_call: TRBV2
cdr3_nt: TGTGCCAGCAGTACAGGGTTTGACACCATATATTTT
cdr3_aa: CASSTGFDTIYF

j_call: TRBJ2-7
clone_size: -
d_call: TRBD2
v_call: TRBV5-1
cdr3_nt: TGCGCCAGCAGCTTAGGGTCGGTGCTAGCGGGAGTATACGAGCAGTACTTC
cdr3_aa: CASSLGSVLAGVYEQYF

j_call: TRBJ2-7
clone_size: -
d_call: -
v_call: TRBV19
cdr3_nt: TGTGCCAGCGGGGTATACTACGAGCAGTACTTC
cdr3_aa: CASGVYYEQYF

j_call: TRBJ2-1
clone_size: -
d_call: -
v_call: TRBV7-9
cdr3_nt: TGTGCCAGCAGCTTAGGATCACATTCCTCCTACAATGAGCAGTTCTTC
cdr3_aa: CASSLGSHSSYNEQFF

j_call: TRBJ1-1
clone_size: -
d_call: -
v_call: TRBV2
cdr3_nt: TGTGCCAGCAGTCAGTCCAGGGGAAGGGACACTGAAGCTTTCTTT
cdr3_aa: CASSQSRGRDTEAFF

j_call: TRBJ2-5
clone_size: -
d_call: TRBD1
v_call: TRBV24-1
cdr3_nt: TGTGCCACCAGTGTTTTGGGGGACAGGGGGCCTGAGGAGACCCAGTACTTC
cdr3_aa: CATSVLGDRGPEETQYF

j_call: TRBJ1-2
clone_size: -
d_call: TRBD1
v_call: TRBV6-5
cdr3_nt: TGTGCCAGCACCCCGGGACAGGGCTACTATGGCTACACCTTC
cdr3_aa: CASTPGQGYYGYTF

j_call: TRBJ1-4
clone_size: -
d_call: TRBD1
v_call: TRBV6-6
cdr3_nt: TGTGCCAGCAGTCTTCGGACAGGGGTTGCAACTAATGAAAAACTGTTTTTT
cdr3_aa: CASSLRTGVATNEKLFF

j_call: TRBJ2-7
clone_size: -
d_call: -
v_call: TRBV28
cdr3_nt: TGTGCCAGCAGTTTAATCGCAGGCATCAGGGCGTACGAGCAGTACTTC
cdr3_aa: CASSLIAGIRAYEQYF

j_call: TRBJ2-3
clone_size: -
d_call: -
v_call: TRBV6-4
cdr3_nt: TGTGCCAGCAGTGACCCAGGGAAAGCAGATACGCAGTATTTT
cdr3_aa: CASSDPGKADTQYF

j_call: TRBJ2-7
clone_size: -
d_call: -
v_call: TRBV5-1
cdr3_nt: TGCGCCAGCAGCTTGGGGTCCCTCTTGGCTAGCGAACCCTACGAGCAGTACTTC
cdr3_aa: CASSLGSLLASEPYEQYF

j_call: TRBJ2-7
clone_size: -
d_call: -
v_call: TRBV12-3/TRBV12-4
cdr3_nt: TGTGCCAGCAGCGGAGGGAGTTACGAGCAGTACTTC
cdr3_aa: CASSGGSYEQYF

j_call: TRBJ2-1
clone_size: -
d_call: -
v_call: TRBV30
cdr3_nt: TGTGCCTGGAGTCCCCTCAATGAGCAGTTCTTC
cdr3_aa: CAWSPLNEQFF

j_call: TRBJ1-6
clone_size: -
d_call: -
v_call: TRBV9
cdr3_nt: TGTGCCAGCAGCGGTGGAGGGAGTGGCTCACCCCTCCACTTT
cdr3_aa: CASSGGGSGSPLHF

j_call: TRBJ2-7
clone_size: -
d_call: TRBD1
v_call: TRBV9
cdr3_nt: TGTGCCAGCAGCCCCCGGGACAGTCCCTACGAGCAGTACTTC
cdr3_aa: CASSPRDSPYEQYF

j_call: TRBJ2-5
clone_size: once
d_call: TRBD1
v_call: TRBV10-3
cdr3_nt: TGTGCCATCAGTGGGACAGGGGATAGGGAGACCCAGTACTTC
cdr3_aa: CAISGTGDRETQYF

j_call: TRBJ2-1
clone_size: -
d_call: -
v_call: TRBV30
cdr3_nt: TGTGCCTGGAGTGTACTTCCGGGAGTCTCCTACAATGAGCAGTTCTTC
cdr3_aa: CAWSVLPGVSYNEQFF

j_call: TRBJ1-6
clone_size: -
d_call: -
v_call: TRBV2
cdr3_nt: TGTGCCAGCACCGTTGACAGGAATTCACCCCTCCACTTT
cdr3_aa: CASTVDRNSPLHF

j_call: TRBJ1-4
clone_size: -
d_call: TRBD1
v_call: TRBV28
cdr3_nt: TGTGCCAGCAGCGGGACAGTTAATGAAAAACTGTTTTTT
cdr3_aa: CASSGTVNEKLFF

j_call: TRBJ2-2
clone_size: -
d_call: -
v_call: TRBV11-2
cdr3_nt: TGTGCCAGCAGCCCAACCCAAGGAGGGCACGGGGAGCTGTTTTTT
cdr3_aa: CASSPTQGGHGELFF

j_call: TRBJ2-1
clone_size: -
d_call: TRBD1
v_call: TRBV7-7
cdr3_nt: TGTGCCAGCAGCACCGGGACAGGGGGCTTCAATGAGCAGTTCTTC
cdr3_aa: CASSTGTGGFNEQFF

j_call: TRBJ2-3
clone_size: -
d_call: -
v_call: TRBV5-1
cdr3_nt: TGCGCCAGCAGTCGGGGGAGTTCCGCAGATACGCAGTATTTT
cdr3_aa: CASSRGSSADTQYF

j_call: TRBJ2-7
clone_size: -
d_call: TRBD2
v_call: TRBV4-1
cdr3_nt: TGCGCCAGCAGCCAGCTAGCGGAATCCTACGAGCAGTACTTC
cdr3_aa: CASSQLAESYEQYF

j_call: TRBJ2-7
clone_size: -
d_call: -
v_call: TRBV6-5
cdr3_nt: TGTGCCAGCAGTCCAGGGGTAGGGTCCTACGAGCAGTACTTC
cdr3_aa: CASSPGVGSYEQYF

j_call: TRBJ2-3
clone_size: once
d_call: -
v_call: TRBV5-1
cdr3_nt: TGCGCCAGCAGCTCGACAGGAGATACGCAGTATTTT
cdr3_aa: CASSSTGDTQYF

j_call: TRBJ2-3
clone_size: -
d_call: TRBD1
v_call: TRBV4-1
cdr3_nt: TGCGCCAGCAGCCAACCGGGACAGGGAACGCAGTATTTT
cdr3_aa: CASSQPGQGTQYF

j_call: TRBJ1-5
clone_size: few
d_call: -
v_call: TRBV28
cdr3_nt: TGTGCCAGCAGCCGACCGGGGGTTCAGCCCCAGCATTTT
cdr3_aa: CASSRPGVQPQHF

j_call: TRBJ2-3
clone_size: -
d_call: TRBD2
v_call: TRBV6-2/TRBV6-3
cdr3_nt: TGTGCCAGCAGTTCGAGCGGGGATTACACAGATACGCAGTATTTT
cdr3_aa: CASSSSGDYTDTQYF

j_call: TRBJ2-5
clone_size: -
d_call: -
v_call: TRBV7-2
cdr3_nt: TGTGCCAGTCGCCCTGCGGGTCAAGAGACCCAGTACTTC
cdr3_aa: CASRPAGQETQYF

j_call: TRBJ2-5
clone_size: -
d_call: TRBD2
v_call: TRBV7-2
cdr3_nt: TGTGCCAGCAGCCAGACTAGCGGGGTTCAAGAGACCCAGTACTTC
cdr3_aa: CASSQTSGVQETQYF

j_call: TRBJ1-1
clone_size: -
d_call: TRBD1
v_call: TRBV5-1
cdr3_nt: TGCGCCAGCAGCTGGGGGACAGACACTGAAGCTTTCTTT
cdr3_aa: CASSWGTDTEAFF

j_call: TRBJ2-3
clone_size: -
d_call: -
v_call: TRBV5-1
cdr3_nt: TGCGCCAGCAGCTTGGGACTCAACACAGATACGCAGTATTTT
cdr3_aa: CASSLGLNTDTQYF

j_call: TRBJ2-1
clone_size: -
d_call: -
v_call: TRBV28
cdr3_nt: TGTGCCAGCAGTCTGGGACTGAACAATGAGCAGTTCTTC
cdr3_aa: CASSLGLNNEQFF

j_call: TRBJ1-1
clone_size: -
d_call: -
v_call: TRBV3-1/TRBV3-2
cdr3_nt: TGTGCCAGCAGCCAATATATGAACACTGAAGCTTTCTTT
cdr3_aa: CASSQYMNTEAFF

j_call: TRBJ2-7
clone_size: -
d_call: -
v_call: TRBV15
cdr3_nt: TGTGCCACCAGCAGAGACCGGGGGTTCTACGAGCAGTACTTC
cdr3_aa: CATSRDRGFYEQYF

j_call: TRBJ2-3
clone_size: -
d_call: -
v_call: TRBV7-2
cdr3_nt: TGTGCCAGCAGCTCCCAGGGGCTTAACACAGATACGCAGTATTTT
cdr3_aa: CASSSQGLNTDTQYF

j_call: TRBJ2-2
clone_size: -
d_call: -
v_call: TRBV19
cdr3_nt: TGTGCCAGTAGTATTGGAGGGGGCGCGACTTCCGGGGAGCTGTTTTTT
cdr3_aa: CASSIGGGATSGELFF

j_call: TRBJ1-1
clone_size: -
d_call: -
v_call: TRBV30
cdr3_nt: TGTGCCTGTCGCGGGGGCCCGTACACTGAAGCTTTCTTT
cdr3_aa: CACRGGPYTEAFF

j_call: TRBJ2-7
clone_size: -
d_call: -
v_call: TRBV4-2
cdr3_nt: TGTGCCAGCAGCCAAGGGTCGACTGTGTCCTACGAGCAGTACTTC
cdr3_aa: CASSQGSTVSYEQYF

j_call: TRBJ1-5
clone_size: -
d_call: -
v_call: TRBV28
cdr3_nt: TGTGCCGGAGGGGAAGACTATAGCAATCAGCCCCAGCATTTT
cdr3_aa: CAGGEDYSNQPQHF

j_call: TRBJ1-2
clone_size: once
d_call: -
v_call: TRBV27
cdr3_nt: TGTGCCAGCAGCCGAATTTCAGGGTCTGGCTACACCTTC
cdr3_aa: CASSRISGSGYTF

j_call: TRBJ1-4
clone_size: -
d_call: -
v_call: TRBV19
cdr3_nt: TGTGCCAGTAGTATAACAGCAACTAATGAAAAACTGTTTTTT
cdr3_aa: CASSITATNEKLFF

j_call: TRBJ2-1
clone_size: -
d_call: TRBD2
v_call: TRBV19
cdr3_nt: TGTGCCAGTAGTCCACAAAGACTAGCGGGGGGGAGTAAGCAGTTCTTC
cdr3_aa: CASSPQRLAGGSKQFF

j_call: TRBJ1-2
clone_size: -
d_call: -
v_call: TRBV7-9
cdr3_nt: TGTGCCAGCAGCCCCGAAGGCGGGGGGCTGGCTGGCTACACCTTC
cdr3_aa: CASSPEGGGLAGYTF

j_call: TRBJ1-4
clone_size: -
d_call: TRBD1
v_call: TRBV19
cdr3_nt: TGTGCCAGTACCTGGACAGGGGATAATGAAAAACTGTTTTTT
cdr3_aa: CASTWTGDNEKLFF